These T cell receptor beta chains were read from a single sample in a study of T cells in Graves' hyperthyroidism and ophthalmopathy. TCRdb redid the calling of the multiplex PCR reads with MiXCR, one entry per CDR3 protein. The sample lists about 620,000 distinct CDR3 sequences; around 15% were seen once. The specimen was blood. The receptors here all came from a woman aged 25 to 39 with Graves' hyperthyroidism. The CDR3 runs from the conserved cysteine through the conserved F or W. A D gene is named only where the DNA matches it firmly. The size field is filled for only some rows; it gives once, few, many or a size class.

d_gene: -
abundance: -
v_gene: TRBV19
j_gene: TRBJ2-2
CDR3nt: TGTGCCAGCACCGGGGACCCCGGGGAGCTGTTTTTT
CDR3aa: CASTGDPGELFF

d_gene: -
abundance: few
v_gene: TRBV15
j_gene: TRBJ2-4
CDR3nt: TGTGCCACCAGCAGAGATCTCGACTCCCTTCTAGCCAAAAACATTCAGTACTTC
CDR3aa: CATSRDLDSLLAKNIQYF

d_gene: -
abundance: many
v_gene: TRBV2
j_gene: TRBJ1-6
CDR3nt: TGTGCCAGCATTAAAGAGGCAGGGGCTCCGAATTCACCCCTCCACTTT
CDR3aa: CASIKEAGAPNSPLHF

d_gene: TRBD1
abundance: many
v_gene: TRBV3-1
j_gene: TRBJ1-5
CDR3nt: TGTGCCAGCAGCCAAGACTGGACAGGGAATCAGCCCCAGCATTTT
CDR3aa: CASSQDWTGNQPQHF

d_gene: -
abundance: many
v_gene: TRBV28
j_gene: TRBJ2-1
CDR3nt: TGTGCCAGCAGTTTAGGTCGGGTACTCGGGAATGAGCAGTTCTTC
CDR3aa: CASSLGRVLGNEQFF

d_gene: -
abundance: many
v_gene: TRBV3-1
j_gene: TRBJ2-7
CDR3nt: TGTGCCAGCAGTTTAAGCCAGTACGAGCAGTACTTC
CDR3aa: CASSLSQYEQYF

d_gene: -
abundance: many
v_gene: TRBV2
j_gene: TRBJ2-1
CDR3nt: TGTGCCAGCAGGGTGGGATCCTACAATGAGCAGTTCTTC
CDR3aa: CASRVGSYNEQFF

d_gene: TRBD1
abundance: few
v_gene: TRBV5-1
j_gene: TRBJ2-7
CDR3nt: TGCGCCAGCAGCGGACAGGGGGTGGCCTACGAGCAGTACTTC
CDR3aa: CASSGQGVAYEQYF

d_gene: TRBD1
abundance: many
v_gene: TRBV2
j_gene: TRBJ2-7
CDR3nt: TGTGCCACCAGGGACAGGGCCTACGAGCAGTACTTC
CDR3aa: CATRDRAYEQYF

d_gene: -
abundance: many
v_gene: TRBV24-1
j_gene: TRBJ2-1
CDR3nt: TGTGCCACCAGTGAATATGACAGTACCTCTTACAATGAGCAGTTCTTC
CDR3aa: CATSEYDSTSYNEQFF

d_gene: TRBD1
abundance: -
v_gene: TRBV12-3/TRBV12-4
j_gene: TRBJ2-2
CDR3nt: TGTGCCAGCACCGACAGGGGTCGGAACACCGGGGAGCTGTTTTTT
CDR3aa: CASTDRGRNTGELFF

d_gene: -
abundance: few
v_gene: TRBV9
j_gene: TRBJ2-3
CDR3nt: TGTGCCAGCAGCGTAGGCAGGGCTCTCACAGATACGCAGTATTTT
CDR3aa: CASSVGRALTDTQYF

d_gene: -
abundance: -
v_gene: TRBV12-3/TRBV12-4
j_gene: TRBJ1-4
CDR3nt: TGTGCCAGCACTATAGGGGGGGCGAGGAATGAAAAACTGTTTTTT
CDR3aa: CASTIGGARNEKLFF

d_gene: -
abundance: once
v_gene: TRBV19
j_gene: TRBJ1-2
CDR3nt: TGTGCCAGTAGTATTAGGGCGGAGTATGGCTACACCTTC
CDR3aa: CASSIRAEYGYTF

d_gene: -
abundance: few
v_gene: TRBV19
j_gene: TRBJ1-2
CDR3nt: TGTGCCAGTAGTATTACCGTGATTTATGGCTACACCTTC
CDR3aa: CASSITVIYGYTF

d_gene: TRBD1
abundance: many
v_gene: TRBV9
j_gene: TRBJ1-4
CDR3nt: TGTGCCAGCAGCGACCCCAGGGGGCACCCAACTAATGAAAAACTGTTTTTT
CDR3aa: CASSDPRGHPTNEKLFF

d_gene: -
abundance: once
v_gene: TRBV24-1
j_gene: TRBJ1-2
CDR3nt: TGTGCCAGCAGTTTTGCAGGGGTGGGTGGCTACACCTTC
CDR3aa: CASSFAGVGGYTF

d_gene: TRBD1
abundance: -
v_gene: TRBV4-1
j_gene: TRBJ2-5
CDR3nt: TGCGCCAGCAGCCAGGCCCCAGGGGGCGTGGAGACCCAGTACTTC
CDR3aa: CASSQAPGGVETQYF

d_gene: TRBD2
abundance: many
v_gene: TRBV4-1
j_gene: TRBJ2-7
CDR3nt: TGTGCCAGCAGCCAAGGACTAGCGGGTTACGAGCAGTACTTC
CDR3aa: CASSQGLAGYEQYF

d_gene: -
abundance: -
v_gene: TRBV15
j_gene: TRBJ2-7
CDR3nt: TGTGCCACCAGCAGAGACAGGTCCTTGAACGAGCAGTACTTC
CDR3aa: CATSRDRSLNEQYF

d_gene: TRBD1
abundance: -
v_gene: TRBV7-3
j_gene: TRBJ1-2
CDR3nt: TGTACCAGCAGCCCCGGGACAGGGGGAGCTAACTATGGCTACACCTTC
CDR3aa: CTSSPGTGGANYGYTF

d_gene: -
abundance: few
v_gene: TRBV9
j_gene: TRBJ2-1
CDR3nt: TGTGCCAGCAGCGTAGAAGCTAGCTTCAACAATGAGCAGTTCTTC
CDR3aa: CASSVEASFNNEQFF

d_gene: TRBD2
abundance: -
v_gene: TRBV3-1
j_gene: TRBJ2-5
CDR3nt: TGTGCCAGCAGCCAATCCTCTGGGAGGGCGGACTTC
CDR3aa: CASSQSSGRADF

d_gene: -
abundance: -
v_gene: TRBV11-3
j_gene: TRBJ1-1
CDR3nt: TGTGCCAGCAGCTTAGATCAACAGAGCCAAGCTTTCTTT
CDR3aa: CASSLDQQSQAFF

d_gene: -
abundance: -
v_gene: TRBV20-1
j_gene: TRBJ2-7
CDR3nt: TGCAGTGCTAGTCACCGCGACTCCTACGAGCAGTACTTC
CDR3aa: CSASHRDSYEQYF

d_gene: -
abundance: -
v_gene: TRBV7-2
j_gene: TRBJ2-1
CDR3nt: TGTGCCAGCAGTCGGGACGGTTACTCCTACAATGAGCAGTTCTTC
CDR3aa: CASSRDGYSYNEQFF

d_gene: TRBD2
abundance: -
v_gene: TRBV28
j_gene: TRBJ2-7
CDR3nt: TGTGCCAGCAGCAGGGACTATCGGGTCGAGCAGTACTTC
CDR3aa: CASSRDYRVEQYF

d_gene: TRBD2
abundance: many
v_gene: TRBV20-1
j_gene: TRBJ2-7
CDR3nt: TGCAGTGCTAGATGGACTAGCGGGAACTACGAGCAGTACTTC
CDR3aa: CSARWTSGNYEQYF

d_gene: -
abundance: -
v_gene: TRBV20-1
j_gene: TRBJ2-3
CDR3nt: TGCAGTGCTGCCCCTCAGCGCTTGAGCACAGATACGCAGTATTTT
CDR3aa: CSAAPQRLSTDTQYF

d_gene: -
abundance: few
v_gene: TRBV18
j_gene: TRBJ2-6
CDR3nt: TGTGCCAGCTCACAGGGCCCTGGGGCCAACGTCCTGACTTTC
CDR3aa: CASSQGPGANVLTF

d_gene: TRBD1
abundance: many
v_gene: TRBV12-3/TRBV12-4
j_gene: TRBJ1-2
CDR3nt: TGTGCCAGCAGTCCCGGGACAGGGGGCGTCTTTGGCTACACCTTC
CDR3aa: CASSPGTGGVFGYTF

d_gene: -
abundance: -
v_gene: TRBV18
j_gene: TRBJ2-1
CDR3nt: TGTGCCAGCTCACCCGGGAGAGGCCTGGGTAATGAGCAGTTCTTC
CDR3aa: CASSPGRGLGNEQFF

d_gene: -
abundance: -
v_gene: TRBV9
j_gene: TRBJ1-5
CDR3nt: TGTGCCAGCAGCCCGGGGGTAGGACGTCAGCCCCAGCATTTT
CDR3aa: CASSPGVGRQPQHF

d_gene: -
abundance: many
v_gene: TRBV27
j_gene: TRBJ1-5
CDR3nt: TGTGCCAGCAGTTTCTCGTATTTGCAGCCCCAGCATTTT
CDR3aa: CASSFSYLQPQHF

d_gene: -
abundance: -
v_gene: TRBV2
j_gene: TRBJ2-1
CDR3nt: TGTGCCAGCAGTAGGGTACGGGGGGCTTACAATGAGCAGTTCTTC
CDR3aa: CASSRVRGAYNEQFF

d_gene: -
abundance: few
v_gene: TRBV12-3/TRBV12-4
j_gene: TRBJ2-7
CDR3nt: TGTGCCAGCAGTTTAGGGGCAGCCACCTACGAGCAGTACTTC
CDR3aa: CASSLGAATYEQYF

d_gene: TRBD2
abundance: many
v_gene: TRBV12-3/TRBV12-4
j_gene: TRBJ2-1
CDR3nt: TGTGCCAGCAGTTTAGCCGGGACTAGGGTCGAACAGTTCTTC
CDR3aa: CASSLAGTRVEQFF

d_gene: TRBD2
abundance: -
v_gene: TRBV28
j_gene: TRBJ2-1
CDR3nt: TGTGCCAGCAGTTTCACGGGGACTAGTCGCAATGAGCAGTTCTTC
CDR3aa: CASSFTGTSRNEQFF

d_gene: -
abundance: -
v_gene: TRBV4-1
j_gene: TRBJ2-7
CDR3nt: TGCGCCAGCAGCCAAGGTCAACTAGGGGAGCAGTACTTC
CDR3aa: CASSQGQLGEQYF

d_gene: -
abundance: many
v_gene: TRBV20-1
j_gene: TRBJ2-7
CDR3nt: TGCAGTGCTAGATATGGGGGGTCCTACGAGCAGTACTTC
CDR3aa: CSARYGGSYEQYF

d_gene: -
abundance: -
v_gene: TRBV20-1
j_gene: TRBJ2-1
CDR3nt: TGCAGTGCTCGCAGCAATCTCTACAATGAGCAGTTCTTC
CDR3aa: CSARSNLYNEQFF

d_gene: -
abundance: many
v_gene: TRBV2
j_gene: TRBJ1-1
CDR3nt: TGTGCCAGCAGTGAAGAATGGGGGCCAGAAGCTTTCTTT
CDR3aa: CASSEEWGPEAFF

d_gene: -
abundance: many
v_gene: TRBV28
j_gene: TRBJ2-7
CDR3nt: TGTGCCAGCAGTTATGGCGGTCCCGCCTACGAGCAGTACTTC
CDR3aa: CASSYGGPAYEQYF

d_gene: TRBD1
abundance: few
v_gene: TRBV6-1
j_gene: TRBJ2-1
CDR3nt: TGTGCCAGCAGCCTAGGCAGGGGGCGGCTCTACAATGAGCAGTTCTTC
CDR3aa: CASSLGRGRLYNEQFF

d_gene: -
abundance: many
v_gene: TRBV6-1
j_gene: TRBJ2-7
CDR3nt: TGTGCCAGCAGTCCCATACAGGGAACCTACGAGCAGTACTTC
CDR3aa: CASSPIQGTYEQYF

d_gene: TRBD2
abundance: -
v_gene: TRBV30
j_gene: TRBJ2-5
CDR3nt: TGTGCCTGGAGTGTGGGACTAGCGGGAGGAAAGACCCAGTACTTC
CDR3aa: CAWSVGLAGGKTQYF